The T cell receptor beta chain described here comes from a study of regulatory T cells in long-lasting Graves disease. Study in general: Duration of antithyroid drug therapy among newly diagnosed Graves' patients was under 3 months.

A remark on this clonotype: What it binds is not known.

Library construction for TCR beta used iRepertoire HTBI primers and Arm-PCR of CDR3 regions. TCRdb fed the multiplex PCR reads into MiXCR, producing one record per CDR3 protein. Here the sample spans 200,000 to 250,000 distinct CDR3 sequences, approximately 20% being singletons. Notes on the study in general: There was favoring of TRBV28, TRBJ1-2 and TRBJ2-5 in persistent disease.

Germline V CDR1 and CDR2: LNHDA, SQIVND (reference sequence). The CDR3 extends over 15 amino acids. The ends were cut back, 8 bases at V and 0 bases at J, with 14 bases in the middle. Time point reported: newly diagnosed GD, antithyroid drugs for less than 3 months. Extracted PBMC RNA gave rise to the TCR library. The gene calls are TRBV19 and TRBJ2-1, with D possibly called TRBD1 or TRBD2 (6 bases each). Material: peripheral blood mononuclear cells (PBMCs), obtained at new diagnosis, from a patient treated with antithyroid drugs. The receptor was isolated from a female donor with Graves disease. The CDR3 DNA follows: TGTGCCAGTCGGGGGCGGGAAGACTCCTACAATGAGCAGTTCTTC. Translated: CASRGREDSYNEQFF.